This T cell receptor beta chain was retrieved from a study of cytomegalovirus exposure and HLA in healthy donors. These donors, healthy bone marrow donors, were studied. PCR employed 60 Vbeta and 13 Jbeta primers. In the study's own analysis: Roughly 81 million unique TCR beta chains, some 11 million shared, were counted in a later analysis. Some clones are missing from TCRdb's copy, which holds only in-frame ones; the method was immunoSEQ multiplex PCR. V, J and clone size are taken as reported in that table, and D and trimming were inferred from the DNA itself. The table has about 150,000 clones, over 65% seen once. A few counts support this clone. CDR3 size: 17 residues. The germline CDR1 and CDR2 sequences are MDHEN and SYDVKM. V gave up 1 base and J gave up 0 bases, with 14 bases separating them.

The rearrangement links TRBV28 to TRBJ2-3; possibly TRBD2 for D (5 bases). Input material: PBMCs. The source is a young woman in good health and CMV-seropositive. The CDR3 here is CASSLFFGGRSTDTQYF. The CDR3 DNA reads TGTGCCAGCAGTTTATTTTTCGGAGGTAGAAGCACAGATACGCAGTATTTT.